The rows below give T cell receptor beta chains drawn from one sample of a study of naive and memory T cell subsets. TCRdb fed the UMI-ligation and nested PCR reads into MiXCR, producing one record per CDR3 protein. The sample records 29,000 or so distinct CDR3 sequences, roughly 10% being singletons. Sequencing was performed on effector memory CD4+ T cells from blood. The source is a human donor in good health. Both conserved end residues are part of each CDR3. A D gene is named only where the DNA matches it firmly. The listing skips clone size in some rows; elsewhere it reads once, few, many or a size class.

>TRBJ2-7|.|TRBV2|.
TGTGCCAGCAGTGTCTCGTTTGGCCGGAGGTATGGGGAGCAGTACTTC
CASSVSFGRRYGEQYF
>TRBJ2-3|many|TRBV20-1|TRBD1
TGCAGTGCCATTCATCCCGGGACAGGGGCAGATACGCAGTATTTT
CSAIHPGTGADTQYF
>TRBJ2-7|.|TRBV9|.
TGTGCCAGCAGCGTAGACGCAGGGACCTACGAGCAGTACTTC
CASSVDAGTYEQYF
>TRBJ2-3|.|TRBV14|TRBD2
TGTGCCAGCAGCCCAGCGGGGGTGACAGATACGCAGTATTTT
CASSPAGVTDTQYF
>TRBJ2-7|few|TRBV20-1|.
TGCAGTGCTAGTAGGTTTGAGGTTGGGGAGCAGTACTTC
CSASRFEVGEQYF
>TRBJ2-5|once|TRBV2|TRBD1
TGTGCCAGCAGCCGGGACAGGAGGGAGACCCAGTACTTC
CASSRDRRETQYF
>TRBJ2-7|.|TRBV5-8|TRBD2
TGTGCCAGCAGCGCAAGGGGACTAGCGGGATACTACGAGCAGTACTTC
CASSARGLAGYYEQYF
>TRBJ2-3|many|TRBV7-2|TRBD1
TGTGCCAGCAGCCGTGACAGGGGGCGCCGGGGCACAGATACGCAGTATTTT
CASSRDRGRRGTDTQYF
>TRBJ2-7|many|TRBV11-2|.
TGTGCCAGCAGCTTAGAGGCCAAGTACGAGCAGTACTTC
CASSLEAKYEQYF
>TRBJ2-7|many|TRBV2|.
TGTGCCAGCAGCGAGGGGGCCTACGAGCAGTACTTC
CASSEGAYEQYF
>TRBJ1-1|.|TRBV5-1|.
TGCGCCAGCAGCGACGTAAGCACTGAAGCTTTCTTT
CASSDVSTEAFF
>TRBJ2-1|.|TRBV19|.
TGTGCCAGTAGTTGGGCTTCACCGACCTACAATGAGCAGTTCTTC
CASSWASPTYNEQFF
>TRBJ2-7|.|TRBV27|.
TGTGCCAGCAAGGTCCAGGGACATGGCTCCTACGAGCAGTACTTC
CASKVQGHGSYEQYF
>TRBJ2-7|medium-sized|TRBV7-9|.
TGTGCCAGCACCGCTGGTCGAGGTGACTACGAGCAGTACTTC
CASTAGRGDYEQYF
>TRBJ2-3|.|TRBV7-8|TRBD2
TGTGCCAGCAGTTCCCGTGGAGGTCGCGGGGGGACAGATACGCAGTATTTT
CASSSRGGRGGTDTQYF
>TRBJ2-5|few|TRBV5-6|TRBD2
TGTGCCAGCAGCTTTTTAACTAGCGGGAGGGGTGAGACCCAGTACTTC
CASSFLTSGRGETQYF